This T cell receptor (beta chain) was identified during a study of technical replicates of blood from a few donors. Trimming removed 0 bases from V and 3 bases from J, with 15 bases in between. Looked up from germline, CDR1 is LGHNA and CDR2 is YNFKEQ. This CDR3 has 16 amino acids. This clone was seen just once. Only in-frame clones appear in the TCRdb table, and some are missing; sequencing was by immunoSEQ multiplex PCR. The sample lists over 85,000 clones, about 96% occurring once. Source material: T cells isolated from PBMCs. V and J are TRBV4-2 and TRBJ2-7; D is perhaps TRBD2 (6 bases). The clonotype comes from a human donor in good health. The CDR3 spells CASSQDWRESNYEQYF. In nucleotides, the CDR3 is TGTGCCAGCAGCCAAGATTGGCGGGAAAGTAACTACGAGCAGTACTTC.